This entry lists 7 T cell receptor beta chains sequenced from one sample in a study of OX40 agonist ivuxolimab in advanced cancers. Clones were read by immunoSEQ multiplex PCR, and TCRdb kept only the in-frame ones, dropping some. Counted here are about 74,000 clones, around 80% occurring once; the ten biggest clones make up 6% to 8%. The source was CD4+ or CD8+ T cells sorted from blood, collected in a trial of the OX40 agonist ivuxolimab. Source of these receptors: an adult with an advanced solid tumor such as melanoma, head and neck, liver or kidney cancer.

The chain recombines TRBV11-2 with TRBJ1-2; perhaps TRBD1 as D (5 bases). Trimming shortened V by 0 bases and J by 4 bases, and 9 bases separated the two germline ends. This CDR3 comprises 14 residues. Looked up from germline, CDR1 is SGHAT and CDR2 is FQNNGV. CDR3 region: CASSLDPGPYGYTF. The CDR3 coding sequence is TGTGCCAGCAGCTTAGATCCAGGGCCCTATGGCTACACCTTC.

The CDR3 is CASSLGSNSPLHF. In nucleotides, the CDR3 is TGTGCCAGTAGTTTGGGATCCAATTCACCCCTCCACTTT. The rearrangement uses TRBV19 and TRBJ1-6; D call uncertain. The CDR3 is 13 amino acids. Germline CDR1 is LNHDA and CDR2 is SQIVND (reference sequence). V shed 5 bases and J shed 7 bases, with 9 bases lying between them.

The genes are TRBV7-3 and TRBJ2-5; 9 bases are shared with TRBD1. With V trimmed by 5 bases and J by 1 base, 2 bases remained unmatched. The CDR3 is made up of 14 amino acids. The germline CDR1 and CDR2 sequences are SGHTA and FQGTGA. CDR3 sequence: CASSPQGAQETQYF. In DNA form, the CDR3 reads TGTGCCAGCAGCCCACAGGGGGCCCAAGAGACCCAGTACTTC.

The chain joins TRBV28 to TRBJ1-6; TRBD1 agrees at 8 bases. Germline loops: CDR1 MDHEN, CDR2 SYDVKM. The CDR3 loop spans 16 amino acids. J lost 7 bases, V lost 3 bases, and 8 bases had no gene match. The CDR3 region has the DNA TGTGCCAGCAGTTTGACCGGACAGGGTAGCAATTCACCCCTCCACTTT. Protein sequence: CASSLTGQGSNSPLHF.

J is TRBJ1-3 and V is TRBV11-2, with TRBD1 matching 8 bases. J was trimmed by 3 bases and V by 4 bases; bases with no gene match: 8. CDR3 length equals 16 residues. Germline V gene sequence: CDR1 SGHAT, CDR2 FQNNGV. This chain's CDR3 is CASSSLDRVVGNTIYF. CDR3 nucleotides: TGTGCCAGCAGCTCACTGGACAGGGTAGTTGGAAACACCATATATTTT.

The genes are TRBV23-1 and TRBJ2-1; perhaps TRBD2 as D (6 bases). TRBV23-1 is assigned to the ORF class and has an uncertain function. V dropped 3 bases and J dropped 11 bases, with 20 bases sitting between them. The CDR3 spans 15 residues. CDR3 nucleotides: TGCGCCAGCAGTCACCGGGAGCTCCCCTACTGGAAGCAGTTCTTC. Its translation: CASSHRELPYWKQFF.

The chain couples TRBV5-6 to TRBJ2-7; no clear D gene. This CDR3 comprises 14 residues. CDR1 and CDR2 from the germline V gene are SGHDT and YYEEEE. Trimming took off 0 bases at V and 2 bases at J, with 9 bases between the two ends. The CDR3 loop reads CASSLAGFAYEQYF. The CDR3, as DNA: TGTGCCAGCAGCTTGGCCGGTTTTGCCTACGAGCAGTACTTC.